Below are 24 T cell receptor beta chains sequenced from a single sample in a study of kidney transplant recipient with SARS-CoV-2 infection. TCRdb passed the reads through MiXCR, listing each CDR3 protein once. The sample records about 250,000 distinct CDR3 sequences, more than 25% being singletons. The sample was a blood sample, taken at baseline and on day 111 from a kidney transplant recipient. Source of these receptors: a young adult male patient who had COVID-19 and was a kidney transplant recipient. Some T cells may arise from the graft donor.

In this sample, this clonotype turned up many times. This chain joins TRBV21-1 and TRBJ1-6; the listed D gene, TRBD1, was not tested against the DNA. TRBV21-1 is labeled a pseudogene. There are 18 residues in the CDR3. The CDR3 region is CASSPPAGPSRGNSPLHF. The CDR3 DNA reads TGTGCCAGCAGCCCCCCCGCAGGGCCTTCAAGGGGGAATTCACCCCTCCACTTT.

The CDR3 reads CASSFGTGYYNEQFF. The CDR3 DNA sequence: TGTGCCAGCAGCTTTGGGACAGGGTACTACAATGAGCAGTTCTTC. The V gene is TRBV5-6, the J gene TRBJ2-1; 9 bases fit TRBD1. From germline, CDR1 is SGHDT and CDR2 YYEEEE. The CDR3 length is 15 residues. Losses at the gene ends were 2 bases for V and 3 bases for J; bases not matched to a gene: 3. The full variable domain, with the rest looked up from reference TRBV5-6 and TRBJ2-1, is DAGVTQSPTHLIKTRGQQVTLRCSPKSGHDTVSWYQQALGQGPQFIFQYYEEEERQRGNFPDRFSGHQFPNYSSELNVNALLLGDSALYLCASSFGTGYYNEQFFGPGTRLTVL.

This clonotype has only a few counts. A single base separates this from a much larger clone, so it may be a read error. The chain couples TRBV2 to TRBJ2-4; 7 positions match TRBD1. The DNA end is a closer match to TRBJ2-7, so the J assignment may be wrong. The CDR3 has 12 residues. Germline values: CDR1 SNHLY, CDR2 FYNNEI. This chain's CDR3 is CASSGHRGEQYF. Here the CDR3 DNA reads TGTGCCAGCAGTGGTCACAGGGGCGAGCAGTACTTC.

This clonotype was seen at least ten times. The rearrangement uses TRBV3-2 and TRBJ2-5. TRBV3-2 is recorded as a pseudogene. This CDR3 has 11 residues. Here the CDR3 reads CASSQGGTQYF. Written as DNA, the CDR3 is TGTGCCAGCAGCCAAGGCGGGACCCAGTACTTC.

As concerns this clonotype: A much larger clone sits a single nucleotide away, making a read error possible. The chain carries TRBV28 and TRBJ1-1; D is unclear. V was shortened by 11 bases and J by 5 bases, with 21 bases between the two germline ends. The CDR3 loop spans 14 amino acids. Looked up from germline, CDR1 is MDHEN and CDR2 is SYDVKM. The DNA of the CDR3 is TGTGCCGGCAATCGCATGGCGGTTAGGACTGAAGCTTTCTTT. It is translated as CAGNRMAVRTEAFF.

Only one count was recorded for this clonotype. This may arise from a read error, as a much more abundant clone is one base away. The chain's CDR3 is CAWCVMRYRKTYGHTF. The CDR3 DNA is TGTGCCTGGTGCGTCATGCGTTATAGAAAGACCTATGGCCACACCTTC. The chain employs TRBV30 and TRBJ1-2; the D is unclear. This CDR3 comprises 16 residues. Germline V CDR1 and CDR2: GTSNPN, SVGIG (reference sequence).

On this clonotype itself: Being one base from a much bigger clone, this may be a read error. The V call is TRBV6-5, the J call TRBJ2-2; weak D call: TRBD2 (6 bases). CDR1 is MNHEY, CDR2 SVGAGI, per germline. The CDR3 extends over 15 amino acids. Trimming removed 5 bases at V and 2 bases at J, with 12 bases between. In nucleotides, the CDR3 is TGTGCCAGCAGTGCTGGCGGGGCCAACACCGGGGAGCTGTTTTTT. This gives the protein CASSAGGANTGELFF.

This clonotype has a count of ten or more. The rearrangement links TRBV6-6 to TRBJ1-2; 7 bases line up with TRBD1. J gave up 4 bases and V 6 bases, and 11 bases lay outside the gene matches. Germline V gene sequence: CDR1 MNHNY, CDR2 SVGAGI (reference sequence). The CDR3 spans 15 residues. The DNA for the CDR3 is TGTGCCAGCAGCACCACAGGGGCCTCCCTCTATGGCTACACCTTC. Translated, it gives CASSTTGASLYGYTF.

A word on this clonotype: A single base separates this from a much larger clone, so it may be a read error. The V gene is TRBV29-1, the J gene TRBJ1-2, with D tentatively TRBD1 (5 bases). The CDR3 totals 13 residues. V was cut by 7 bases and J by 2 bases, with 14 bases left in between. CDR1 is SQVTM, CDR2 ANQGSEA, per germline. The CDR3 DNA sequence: TGCAGCGCGGGGGAAGGGAACAACTATGGCTACACCTTC. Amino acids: CSAGEGNNYGYTF.

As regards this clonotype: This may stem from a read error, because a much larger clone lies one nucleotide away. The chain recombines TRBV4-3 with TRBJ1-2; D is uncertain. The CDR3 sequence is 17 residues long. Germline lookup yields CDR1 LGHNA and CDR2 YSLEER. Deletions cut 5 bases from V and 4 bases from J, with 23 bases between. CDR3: CASSSWIGRRRTYGYTF. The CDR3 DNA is TGCGCCAGCAGCTCTTGGATAGGACGTCGAAGGACCTATGGCTACACCTTC.

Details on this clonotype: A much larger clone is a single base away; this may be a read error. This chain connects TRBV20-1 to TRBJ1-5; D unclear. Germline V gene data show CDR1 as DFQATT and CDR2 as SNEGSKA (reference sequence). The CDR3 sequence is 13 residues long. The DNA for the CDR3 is TGCAGTACTAGTTTGGGGAGGGATCAGCCCCAGCATTTT. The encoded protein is CSTSLGRDQPQHF.

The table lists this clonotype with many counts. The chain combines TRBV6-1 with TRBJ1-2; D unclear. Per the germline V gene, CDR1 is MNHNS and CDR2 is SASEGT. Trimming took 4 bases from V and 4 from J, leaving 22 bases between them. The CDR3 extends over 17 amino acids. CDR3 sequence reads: CASSGNMECRKTYGYTF. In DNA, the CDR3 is TGTGCCAGCAGTGGTAATATGGAATGTAGAAAGACCTATGGCTACACCTTC.

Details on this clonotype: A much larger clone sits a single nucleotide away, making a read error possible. Here the CDR3 reads CASSMMDSANYGCTF. CDR3 DNA: TGTGCCAGTAGTATGATGGACAGCGCTAACTATGGCTGCACCTTC. The V gene is TRBV19, the J gene TRBJ1-2; maybe TRBD1 (6 bases). The CDR3 length is 15 residues. Per the germline V gene, CDR1 is LNHDA and CDR2 is SQIVND (reference sequence).

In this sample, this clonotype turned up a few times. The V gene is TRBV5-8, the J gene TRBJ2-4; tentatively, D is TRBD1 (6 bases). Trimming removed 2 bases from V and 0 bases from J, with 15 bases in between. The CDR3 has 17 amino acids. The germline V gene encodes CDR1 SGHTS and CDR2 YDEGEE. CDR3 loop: CASSLRTDSLAKNIQYF. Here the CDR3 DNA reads TGTGCCAGCAGCTTAAGGACAGACAGCCTAGCCAAAAACATTCAGTACTTC.

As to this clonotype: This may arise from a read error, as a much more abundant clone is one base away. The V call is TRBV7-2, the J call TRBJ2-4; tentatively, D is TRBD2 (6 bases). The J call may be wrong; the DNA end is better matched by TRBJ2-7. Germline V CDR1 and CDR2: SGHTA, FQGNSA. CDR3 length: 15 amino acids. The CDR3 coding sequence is TGTGCCAGCAGCCGTCCCCGGCGGGGATCCTACGAGCAGTACTTC. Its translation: CASSRPRRGSYEQYF.

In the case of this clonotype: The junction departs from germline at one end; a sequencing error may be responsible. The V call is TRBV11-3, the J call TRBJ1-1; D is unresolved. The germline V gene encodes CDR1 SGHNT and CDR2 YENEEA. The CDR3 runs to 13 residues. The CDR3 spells CAGSLSLGREVFF. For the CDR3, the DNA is TGTGCCGGCAGCTTAAGTCTCGGCAGAGAAGTTTTCTTT.

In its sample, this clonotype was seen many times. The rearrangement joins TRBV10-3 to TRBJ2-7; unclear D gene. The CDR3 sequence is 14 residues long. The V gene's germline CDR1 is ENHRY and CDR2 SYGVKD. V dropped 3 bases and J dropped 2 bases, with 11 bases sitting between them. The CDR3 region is CAISEVQIAYEQYF. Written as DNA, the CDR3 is TGTGCCATCAGTGAAGTGCAGATTGCCTACGAGCAGTACTTC.

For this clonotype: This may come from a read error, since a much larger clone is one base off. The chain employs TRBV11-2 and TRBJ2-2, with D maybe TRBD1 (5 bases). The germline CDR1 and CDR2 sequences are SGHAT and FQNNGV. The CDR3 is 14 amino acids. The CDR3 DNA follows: TGTACCAGCAGCTTAGACAGATACACCGGGGAGCTGTTTTTT. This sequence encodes CTSSLDRYTGELFF. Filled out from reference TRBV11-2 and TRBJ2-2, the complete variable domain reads EAGVAQSPRYKIIEKRQSVAFWCNPISGHATLYWYQQILGQGPKLLIQFQNNGVVDDSQLPKDRFSAERLKGVDSTLKIQPAKLEDSAVYLCTSSLDRYTGELFFGEGSRLTVL.

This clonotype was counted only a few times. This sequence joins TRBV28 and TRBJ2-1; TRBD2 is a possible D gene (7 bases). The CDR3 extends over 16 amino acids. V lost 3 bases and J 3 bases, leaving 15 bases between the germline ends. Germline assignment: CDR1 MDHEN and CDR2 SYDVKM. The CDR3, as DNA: TGTGCCAGCAGTTTGGGGGGGCTAGTTAGCTACAATGAGCAGTTCTTC. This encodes CASSLGGLVSYNEQFF.

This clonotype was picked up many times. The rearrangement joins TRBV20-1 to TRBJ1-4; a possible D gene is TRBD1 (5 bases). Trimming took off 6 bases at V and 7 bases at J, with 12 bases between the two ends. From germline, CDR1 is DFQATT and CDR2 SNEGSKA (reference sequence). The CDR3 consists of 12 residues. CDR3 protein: CSARERGEKLFF. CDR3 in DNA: TGCAGTGCCCGGGAAAGGGGTGAAAAACTGTTTTTT.

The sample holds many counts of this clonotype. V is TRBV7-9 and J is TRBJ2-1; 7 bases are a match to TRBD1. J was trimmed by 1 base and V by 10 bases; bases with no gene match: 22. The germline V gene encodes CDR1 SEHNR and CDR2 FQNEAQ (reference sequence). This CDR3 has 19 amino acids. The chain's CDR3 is CATPNPGTDIISSYNEQFF. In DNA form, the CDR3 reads TGTGCCACCCCCAATCCGGGGACAGATATAATTTCTTCCTACAATGAGCAGTTCTTC.

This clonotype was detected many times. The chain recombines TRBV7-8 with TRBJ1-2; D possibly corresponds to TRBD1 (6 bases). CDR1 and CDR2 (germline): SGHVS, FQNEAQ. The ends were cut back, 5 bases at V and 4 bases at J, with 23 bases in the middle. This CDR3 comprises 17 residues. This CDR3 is CASSRGQFTRKTYGYTF. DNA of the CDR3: TGTGCCAGCAGCAGAGGACAGTTTACCCGAAAGACCTATGGCTACACCTTC.

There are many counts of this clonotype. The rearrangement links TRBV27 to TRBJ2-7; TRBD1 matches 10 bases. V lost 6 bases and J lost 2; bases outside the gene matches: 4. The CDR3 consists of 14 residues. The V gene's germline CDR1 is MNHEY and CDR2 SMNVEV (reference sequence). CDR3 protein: CASRTGGLPYEQYF. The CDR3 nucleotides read TGTGCCAGCAGGACAGGGGGCCTCCCCTACGAGCAGTACTTC.

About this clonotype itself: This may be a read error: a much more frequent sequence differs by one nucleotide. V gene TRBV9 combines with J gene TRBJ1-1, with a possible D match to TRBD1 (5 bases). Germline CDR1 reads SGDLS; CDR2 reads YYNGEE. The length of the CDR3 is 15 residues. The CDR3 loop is CASSVGGHGNTETFF. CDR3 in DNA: TGTGCCAGCAGCGTAGGAGGACACGGGAACACTGAAACTTTCTTT.